Below, 23 T cell receptor beta chains from the same sample are listed, as sequenced in a study of cytomegalovirus exposure and HLA in healthy donors. Primers included in the PCR were 60 Vbeta and 13 Jbeta primers. Data came from immunoSEQ multiplex PCR; TCRdb stores just in-frame clones and leaves some out. The data contain roughly 150,000 clones, 65% to 80% of them singletons. Sequencing was performed on PBMCs. These TCRs come from a woman between 40 and 50 years old in good health and CMV-seronegative.

The V call is TRBV18, the J call TRBJ2-7; weak D call: TRBD2 (7 bases). Germline CDR1 is KGHSH and CDR2 is LQKENI. The CDR3 is made up of 17 amino acids. V lost 1 base and J 6 bases, leaving 22 bases between the germline ends. The DNA of the CDR3 is TGTGCCAGCTCACCACGTGCGGGGGCCGGGTTTTTATCCGAGCAGTACTTC. The encoded protein is CASSPRAGAGFLSEQYF.

CDR3 amino acids: CASSFQTDYGYTF. The CDR3 coding sequence is TGTGCCAGCAGCTTTCAAACGGACTATGGCTACACCTTC. V is TRBV7-9 and J is TRBJ1-2; no definite D call. This CDR3 has 13 residues. CDR1 SEHNR and CDR2 FQNEAQ come from the germline V gene (reference sequence). V was trimmed by 3 bases and J by 3 bases, leaving 8 bases between them. Based on the CDR3 plus reference TRBV7-9 and TRBJ1-2, the full variable domain is DTGVSQNPRHKITKRGQNVTFRCDPISEHNRLYWYRQTLGQGPEFLTYFQNEAQLEKSRLLSDRFSAERPKGSFSTLEIQRTEQGDSAMYLCASSFQTDYGYTFGSGTRLTVV.

The V and J genes are TRBV7-8 and TRBJ2-2; D may be TRBD2 (5 bases). Germline V lookup: CDR1 SGHVS, CDR2 FQNEAQ. V was trimmed by 0 bases and J by 2 bases, leaving 10 bases between them. The CDR3 runs to 16 residues. CDR3 nucleotide sequence: TGTGCCAGCAGCTTAGCGCGAGGGCCCAACACCGGGGAGCTGTTTTTT. Amino acid sequence: CASSLARGPNTGELFF. Full variable domain (remainder filled in from reference TRBV7-8 and TRBJ2-2): GAGVSQSPRYKVAKRGQDVALRCDPISGHVSLFWYQQALGQGPEFLTYFQNEAQLDKSGLPSDRFFAERPEGSVSTLKIQRTQQEDSAVYLCASSLARGPNTGELFFGEGSRLTVL.

The CDR3 loop reads CASTPGLGPYEQYF. The CDR3 coding sequence is TGTGCCAGTACCCCGGGACTGGGTCCCTACGAGCAGTACTTC. J is TRBJ2-7 and V is TRBV19, with D possibly being TRBD2 (6 bases). The V end lost 7 bases, the J end lost 2 bases, and 15 bases lay between the germline ends. This CDR3 has 14 residues. Germline assignment: CDR1 LNHDA and CDR2 SQIVND (reference sequence).

The CDR3 nucleotides are TGTGCCAGCAGCAAAGTAACACGATCCGGGGAGCTGTTTTTT. The encoded protein is CASSKVTRSGELFF. The rearrangement joins TRBV21-1 to TRBJ2-2; the D call in the table, TRBD1, was not verified against the DNA. TRBV21-1 is a pseudogene locus. CDR3 size: 14 residues.

The chain carries TRBV6-5 and TRBJ1-2; 9 positions agree with TRBD1. CDR3 length: 16 residues. V was clipped by 0 bases and J by 2 bases; unmatched bases: 4. In germline, CDR1 is MNHEY, CDR2 SVGAGI. The CDR3 is CASSYSGTGLNYGYTF. The CDR3 DNA sequence: TGTGCCAGCAGTTACTCTGGGACAGGGCTAAACTATGGCTACACCTTC.

In this sample, this clone is medium-sized. The chain links TRBV6-1 to TRBJ1-4; a weak D match, TRBD1 (6 bases). This CDR3 has 15 amino acids. Germline V lookup: CDR1 MNHNS, CDR2 SASEGT. V lost 1 base and J 8 bases, leaving 14 bases between the germline ends. The CDR3 nucleotides are TGTGCCAGCAGTGAAGGGGGCAGGGGATCCGAAAAACTGTTTTTT. Amino acid sequence: CASSEGGRGSEKLFF.

The V and J genes are TRBV6-4 and TRBJ1-2; 7 nucleotides agree with TRBD1. V lost 0 bases and J lost 4; bases outside the gene matches: 17. This CDR3 spans 19 amino acids. CDR1 and CDR2 (germline): MRHNA, SNTAGT. The CDR3 here is CASSDSFMDRLDLTYGYTF. The CDR3, as DNA: TGTGCCAGCAGTGACTCGTTCATGGACAGGCTGGATCTCACCTATGGCTACACCTTC.

Of note for this clone: The junction and the germline gene differ at one end; a read error may be behind it. The chain employs TRBV7-9 and TRBJ2-2, with D possibly matching TRBD2 (5 bases). This CDR3 comprises 15 residues. Germline CDR1 reads SEHNR; CDR2 reads FQNEAQ (reference sequence). The CDR3 sequence is CSSSRRAGSTGELFF. CDR3 nucleotides: TGTTCCAGCAGCCGCCGGGCGGGTTCCACCGGGGAGCTGTTTTTT.

This rearrangement joins TRBV11-2 to TRBJ1-1; D is uncertain. The CDR3 covers 14 residues. Germline V gene data show CDR1 as SGHAT and CDR2 as FQNNGV. V gave up 5 bases and J gave up 4 bases, with 14 bases separating them. The chain's CDR3 is CASSPTYTVTEAFF. CDR3 DNA: TGTGCCAGCAGCCCAACTTACACAGTCACTGAAGCTTTCTTT. The variable domain in full, completed from reference TRBV11-2 and TRBJ1-1, reads EAGVAQSPRYKIIEKRQSVAFWCNPISGHATLYWYQQILGQGPKLLIQFQNNGVVDDSQLPKDRFSAERLKGVDSTLKIQPAKLEDSAVYLCASSPTYTVTEAFFGQGTRLTVV.

This chain uses TRBV7-8 with TRBJ2-1; D possibly corresponds to TRBD2 (6 bases). Germline CDR1 is SGHVS and CDR2 is FQNEAQ. Trimming shortened V by 3 bases and J by 4 bases, and 19 bases separated the two germline ends. This CDR3 is 17 amino acids long. As DNA, the CDR3 is TGTGCCAGCAGCTTCGTTAGGTTGCTAGCGAAGTACAATGAGCAGTTCTTC. Protein sequence: CASSFVRLLAKYNEQFF.

The chain employs TRBV18 and TRBJ1-1; D not resolved. V gave up 6 bases and J gave up 3 bases, with 17 bases separating them. CDR3 length: 15 residues. Germline V gives CDR1 KGHSH, CDR2 LQKENI. The DNA for the CDR3 is TGTGCCAGCTCGCTGGTTTCGCGAGGTGACACTGAAGCTTTCTTT. Translated, it gives CASSLVSRGDTEAFF.

CDR3 in amino acids: CASSQYNIKVGAERTDTQYF. The CDR3 nucleotides are TGTGCCAGCAGCCAATACAACATCAAAGTAGGGGCAGAGCGCACAGATACGCAGTATTTT. This chain connects TRBV27 to TRBJ2-3; perhaps TRBD1 as D (5 bases). Trimming removed 6 bases from V and 1 base from J, with 29 bases in between. The CDR3 has 20 residues. Germline CDR1 is MNHEY and CDR2 is SMNVEV (reference sequence).

The J gene is TRBJ2-3, the V gene TRBV7-8; TRBD2 agrees at 7 bases. The CDR3 covers 17 residues. V lost 7 bases and J lost 2; bases outside the gene matches: 15. Germline-derived CDR1 and CDR2 are SGHVS and FQNEAQ. The DNA for the CDR3 is TGTGCCAGCATCCATTCCCCCGGGCGGGAGATCACAGATACGCAGTATTTT. This gives the protein CASIHSPGREITDTQYF.

This clone was detected only once. The chain is built from TRBV12-5 and TRBJ2-1; 10 bases map to TRBD2. The germline V gene encodes CDR1 LGHNT and CDR2 FRNRAP. This CDR3 is built from 16 residues. The ends lost 1 base at V and 8 bases at J; junction bases unmatched: 8. The chain's CDR3 is CASGLDLAGGHDEQFF. The CDR3 DNA is TGTGCTAGTGGTTTGGACTTAGCGGGAGGACACGATGAGCAGTTCTTC.

The chain uses TRBV11-2 and TRBJ2-1; no definite D call. V was pared by 5 bases and J by 1 base, with 9 bases between. The CDR3 extends over 14 amino acids. CDR1 and CDR2 from the germline V gene are SGHAT and FQNNGV. CDR3 in DNA: TGTGCCAGCAGCGAGCGCGTTTCCTACAATGAGCAGTTCTTC. Protein sequence: CASSERVSYNEQFF.

This clone was observed a handful of times. The rearrangement links TRBV2 to TRBJ1-5; 7 bases are shared with TRBD1. Germline trimming cut 1 base from V and 7 bases from J; bases unmatched to any gene: 1. Germline V gives CDR1 SNHLY, CDR2 FYNNEI. The CDR3 loop spans 13 amino acids. The CDR3 reads CASSEGQGQPQHF. In nucleotides, the CDR3 is TGTGCCAGCAGTGAAGGACAGGGCCAGCCCCAGCATTTT.

As concerns this clone: A read error may produce the germline difference seen at one junction end. The genes are TRBV7-9 and TRBJ2-7; a possible D gene is TRBD1 (6 bases). There are 14 residues in the CDR3. In germline, CDR1 is SEHNR, CDR2 FQNEAQ (reference sequence). This CDR3 reads CSSSLRQDSYEQYF. The CDR3 coding sequence is TGTTCCAGCAGCCTTCGACAGGACTCCTACGAGCAGTACTTC.

The rearrangement links TRBV6-1 to TRBJ2-7; 11 bases match TRBD2. In germline, CDR1 is MNHNS, CDR2 SASEGT. The length of the CDR3 is 19 residues. V shed 2 bases and J 0 bases; nucleotides not matched to a gene: 12. DNA for the CDR3: TGTGCCAGCAGTGAATTGGCGGGGGCTAGCGGGGGGAGCTCCTACGAGCAGTACTTC. Translated, it gives CASSELAGASGGSSYEQYF.

This chain joins TRBV19 and TRBJ2-1; the match to TRBD2 covers 14 bases. Germline V lookup: CDR1 LNHDA, CDR2 SQIVND (reference sequence). Losses at the gene ends were 5 bases for V and 0 bases for J; bases not matched to a gene: 3. The CDR3 covers 17 residues. CDR3 DNA: TGTGCCAGTAGTCCGGGACTAGCGGGGGCCTCCTACAATGAGCAGTTCTTC. This codes for CASSPGLAGASYNEQFF.

V is TRBV21-1 and J is TRBJ2-1; whether TRBD2, the table's D call, matches the DNA was not checked. TRBV21-1 is a recognized pseudogene. The CDR3 spans 19 residues. This CDR3 is CASSKDPRLAGEKGDEQFF. The CDR3 DNA reads as TGTGCCAGCAGCAAAGATCCCCGGCTAGCGGGAGAGAAAGGCGATGAGCAGTTCTTC.

This clone was observed a few times. V gene TRBV11-2 combines with J gene TRBJ2-1; D possibly corresponds to TRBD2 (8 bases). The CDR3 has 18 amino acids. The V gene lost 0 bases and the J gene lost 7 bases, with 22 bases spanning the gap. Germline CDR1 and CDR2: SGHAT and FQNNGV. Here the CDR3 DNA reads TGTGCCAGCAGCTTAGATCAGGGGGGGACTAGTTCATTAAATGAGCAGTTCTTC. It is translated as CASSLDQGGTSSLNEQFF.

The V call is TRBV7-9, the J call TRBJ1-1; TRBD1 aligns across 7 bases. From germline, CDR1 is SEHNR and CDR2 FQNEAQ (reference sequence). With V trimmed by 3 bases and J by 1 base, 5 bases remained unmatched. The CDR3 spans 15 residues. The CDR3 DNA reads TGTGCCAGCAGCTTGGGACAGAGACAGAACACTGAAGCTTTCTTT. It encodes CASSLGQRQNTEAFF. Full variable domain (rest looked up from reference TRBV7-9 and TRBJ1-1): DTGVSQNPRHKITKRGQNVTFRCDPISEHNRLYWYRQTLGQGPEFLTYFQNEAQLEKSRLLSDRFSAERPKGSFSTLEIQRTEQGDSAMYLCASSLGQRQNTEAFFGQGTRLTVV.